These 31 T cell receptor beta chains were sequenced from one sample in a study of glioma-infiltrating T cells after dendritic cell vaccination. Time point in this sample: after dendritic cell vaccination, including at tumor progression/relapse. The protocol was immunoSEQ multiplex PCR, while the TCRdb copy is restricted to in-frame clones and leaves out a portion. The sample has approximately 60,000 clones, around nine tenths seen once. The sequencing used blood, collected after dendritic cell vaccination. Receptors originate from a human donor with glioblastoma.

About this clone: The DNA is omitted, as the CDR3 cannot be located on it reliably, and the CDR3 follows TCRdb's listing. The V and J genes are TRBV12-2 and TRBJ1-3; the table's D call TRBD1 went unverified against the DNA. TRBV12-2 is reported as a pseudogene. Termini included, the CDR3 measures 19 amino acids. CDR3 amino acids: CASRLFRRTGVGSGNTIYF.

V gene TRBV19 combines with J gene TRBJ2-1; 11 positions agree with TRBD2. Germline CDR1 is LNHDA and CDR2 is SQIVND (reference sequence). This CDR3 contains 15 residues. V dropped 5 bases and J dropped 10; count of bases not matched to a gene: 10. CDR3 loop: CASSLAGGYGKEQFF. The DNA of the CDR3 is TGTGCCAGTAGTCTAGCGGGAGGCTATGGAAAAGAGCAGTTCTTC. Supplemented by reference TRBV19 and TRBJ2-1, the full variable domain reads DGGITQSPKYLFRKEGQNVTLSCEQNLNHDAMYWYRQDPGQGLRLIYYSQIVNDFQKGDIAEGYSVSREKKESFPLTVTSAQKNPTAFYLCASSLAGGYGKEQFFGPGTRLTVL.

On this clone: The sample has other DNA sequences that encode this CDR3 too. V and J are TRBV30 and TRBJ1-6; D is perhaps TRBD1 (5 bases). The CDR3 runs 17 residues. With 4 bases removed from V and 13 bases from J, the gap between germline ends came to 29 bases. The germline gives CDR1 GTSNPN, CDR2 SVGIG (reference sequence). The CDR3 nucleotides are TGTGCCTGGAAACTTGGTTGGGGGACTCCGGGTAACTCCCCCCTCCACTTT. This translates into CAWKLGWGTPGNSPLHF.

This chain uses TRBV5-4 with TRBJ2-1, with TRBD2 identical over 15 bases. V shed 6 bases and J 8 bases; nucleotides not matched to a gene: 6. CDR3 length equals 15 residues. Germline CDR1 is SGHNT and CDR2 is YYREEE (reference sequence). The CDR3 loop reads CASTTGTSGRYEQFF. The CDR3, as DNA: TGTGCCAGCACCACCGGGACTAGCGGGAGGTATGAGCAGTTCTTC.

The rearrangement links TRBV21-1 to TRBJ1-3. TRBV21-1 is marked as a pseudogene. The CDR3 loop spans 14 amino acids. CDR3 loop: CASSKVGGPGTIYF. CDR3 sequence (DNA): TGTGCCAGCAGCAAAGTGGGAGGGCCGGGCACCATATATTTT.

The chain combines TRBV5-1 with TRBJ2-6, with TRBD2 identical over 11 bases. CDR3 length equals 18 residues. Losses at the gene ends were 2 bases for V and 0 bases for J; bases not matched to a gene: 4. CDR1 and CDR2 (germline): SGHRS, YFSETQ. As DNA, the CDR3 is TGCGCCAGCAGCTTACTAGCGGGAGTCTACTCTGGGGCCAACGTCCTGACTTTC. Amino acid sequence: CASSLLAGVYSGANVLTF.

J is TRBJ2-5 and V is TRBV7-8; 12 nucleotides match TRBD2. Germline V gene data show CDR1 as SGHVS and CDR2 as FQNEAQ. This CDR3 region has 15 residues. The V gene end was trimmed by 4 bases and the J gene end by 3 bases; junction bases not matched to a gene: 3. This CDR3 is CASSWTSGAKETQYF. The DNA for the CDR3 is TGTGCCAGCAGCTGGACTAGCGGGGCAAAAGAGACCCAGTACTTC. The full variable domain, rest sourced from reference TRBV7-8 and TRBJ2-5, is GAGVSQSPRYKVAKRGQDVALRCDPISGHVSLFWYQQALGQGPEFLTYFQNEAQLDKSGLPSDRFFAERPEGSVSTLKIQRTQQEDSAVYLCASSWTSGAKETQYFGPGTRLLVL.

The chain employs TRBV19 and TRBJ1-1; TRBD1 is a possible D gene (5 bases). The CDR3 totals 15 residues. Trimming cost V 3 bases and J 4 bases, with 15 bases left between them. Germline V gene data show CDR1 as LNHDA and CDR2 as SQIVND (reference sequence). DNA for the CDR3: TGTGCCAGTAGTATCTGGGCGGTGGGGGGCACTGAAGCTTTCTTT. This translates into CASSIWAVGGTEAFF.

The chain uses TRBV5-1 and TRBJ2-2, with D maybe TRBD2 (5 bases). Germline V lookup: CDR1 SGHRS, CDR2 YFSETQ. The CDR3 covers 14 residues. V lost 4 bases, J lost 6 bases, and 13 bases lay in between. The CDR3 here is CASSLRTSPGELFF. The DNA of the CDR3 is TGCGCCAGCAGCCTACGGACTTCCCCCGGGGAGCTGTTTTTT.

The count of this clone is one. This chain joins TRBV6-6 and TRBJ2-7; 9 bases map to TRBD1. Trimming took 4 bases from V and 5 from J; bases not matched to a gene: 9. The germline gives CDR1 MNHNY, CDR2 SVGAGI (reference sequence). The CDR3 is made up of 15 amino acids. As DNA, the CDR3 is TGTGCCAGCAGTTCCCCGGACAGGGGTCGCCACGAGCAGTACTTC. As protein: CASSSPDRGRHEQYF.

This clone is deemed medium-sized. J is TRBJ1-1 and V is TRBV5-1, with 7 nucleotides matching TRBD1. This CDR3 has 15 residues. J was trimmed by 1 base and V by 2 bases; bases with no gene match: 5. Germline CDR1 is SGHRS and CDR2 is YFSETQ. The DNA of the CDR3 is TGCGCCAGCAGCTTATCGGGACAGCGGAACACTGAAGCTTTCTTT. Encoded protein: CASSLSGQRNTEAFF.

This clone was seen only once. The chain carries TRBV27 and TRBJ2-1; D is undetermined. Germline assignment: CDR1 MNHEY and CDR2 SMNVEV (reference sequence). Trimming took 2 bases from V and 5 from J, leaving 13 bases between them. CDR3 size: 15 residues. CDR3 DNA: TGTGCCAGCAGTTTAGAGGCAACATTCCACAATGAGCAGTTCTTC. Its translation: CASSLEATFHNEQFF.

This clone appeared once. CDR3 amino acids: CASSQRLAVESGELFF. In DNA form, the CDR3 reads TGTGCCAGCAGCCAACGACTAGCGGTGGAGTCCGGGGAGCTGTTTTTT. This chain uses TRBV4-2 with TRBJ2-2, with TRBD2 identical over 9 bases. The CDR3 is 16 residues long. The V gene's germline CDR1 is LGHNA and CDR2 YNFKEQ. The V and J ends lost 2 bases and 6 bases, in that order; junction bases with no gene match: 7.

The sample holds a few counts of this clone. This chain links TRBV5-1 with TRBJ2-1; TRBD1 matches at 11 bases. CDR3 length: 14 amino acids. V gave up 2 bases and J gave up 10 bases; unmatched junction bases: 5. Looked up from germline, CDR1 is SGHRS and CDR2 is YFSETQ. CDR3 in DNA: TGCGCCAGCAGCTTAGGACAGGGGGCCAGGGAGCAGTTCTTC. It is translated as CASSLGQGAREQFF.

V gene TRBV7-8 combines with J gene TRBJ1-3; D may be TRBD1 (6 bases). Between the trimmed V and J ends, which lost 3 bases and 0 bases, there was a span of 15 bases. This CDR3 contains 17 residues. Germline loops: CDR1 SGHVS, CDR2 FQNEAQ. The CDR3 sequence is CASSLRPDRSSGNTIYF. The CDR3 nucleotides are TGTGCCAGCAGCTTGCGCCCGGACAGAAGCTCTGGAAACACCATATATTTT.

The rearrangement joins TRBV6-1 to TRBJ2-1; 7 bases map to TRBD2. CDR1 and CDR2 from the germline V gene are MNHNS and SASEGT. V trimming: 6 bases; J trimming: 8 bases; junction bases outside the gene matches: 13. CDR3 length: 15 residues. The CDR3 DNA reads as TGTGCCAGCAGATTCAATAGCGGGCTTCTGGATGAGCAGTTCTTC. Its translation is CASRFNSGLLDEQFF.

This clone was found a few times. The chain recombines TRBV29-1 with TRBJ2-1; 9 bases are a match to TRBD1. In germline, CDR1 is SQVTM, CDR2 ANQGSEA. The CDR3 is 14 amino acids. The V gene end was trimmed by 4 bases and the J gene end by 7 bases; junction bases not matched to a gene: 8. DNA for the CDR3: TGCAGCGTTGGGTTTGGGACAGGGAAAAATGAGCAGTTCTTC. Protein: CSVGFGTGKNEQFF.

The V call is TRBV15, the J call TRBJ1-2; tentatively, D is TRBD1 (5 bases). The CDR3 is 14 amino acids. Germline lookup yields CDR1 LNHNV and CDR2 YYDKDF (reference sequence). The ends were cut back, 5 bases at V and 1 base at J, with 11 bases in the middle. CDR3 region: CATSGGGFNYGYTF. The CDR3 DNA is TGTGCCACCAGCGGGGGGGGTTTTAACTATGGCTACACCTTC.

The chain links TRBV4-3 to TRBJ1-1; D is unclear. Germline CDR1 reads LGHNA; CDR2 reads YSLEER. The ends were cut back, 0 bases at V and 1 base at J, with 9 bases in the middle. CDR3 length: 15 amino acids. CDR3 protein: CASSQESGRNTEAFF. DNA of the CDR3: TGCGCCAGCAGCCAAGAATCAGGCCGGAACACTGAAGCTTTCTTT.

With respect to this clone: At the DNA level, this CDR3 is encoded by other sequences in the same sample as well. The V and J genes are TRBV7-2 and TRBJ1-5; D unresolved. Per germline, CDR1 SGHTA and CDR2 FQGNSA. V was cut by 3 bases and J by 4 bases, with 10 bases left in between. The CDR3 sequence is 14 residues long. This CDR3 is CASSLDRGNQPQHF. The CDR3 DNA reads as TGTGCCAGCAGCTTGGATCGGGGAAATCAGCCCCAGCATTTT.

CDR3 coding DNA: TGTGCCAGCAGCGTAAACGGACTAGCGGGGGGCGAGACCCAGTACTTC. Translated: CASSVNGLAGGETQYF. V is TRBV7-6 and J is TRBJ2-5, with 14 bases aligning to TRBD2. V lost 5 bases, J lost 5 bases, and 7 bases stayed unmatched. CDR1 and CDR2 (germline): SGHVS, FNYEAQ. The CDR3 is 16 residues long.

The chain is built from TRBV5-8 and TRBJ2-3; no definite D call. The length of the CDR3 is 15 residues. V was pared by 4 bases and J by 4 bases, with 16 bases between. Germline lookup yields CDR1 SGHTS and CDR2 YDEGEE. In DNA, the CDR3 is TGTGCCAGCAGCCCACCTATAGGAGCCGCAGATACGCAGTATTTT. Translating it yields CASSPPIGAADTQYF.

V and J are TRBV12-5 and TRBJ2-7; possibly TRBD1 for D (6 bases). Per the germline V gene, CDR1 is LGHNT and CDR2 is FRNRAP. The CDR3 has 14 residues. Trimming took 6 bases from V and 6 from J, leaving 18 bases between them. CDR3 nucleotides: TGTGCTAGTGGACGCATGACAGGTAGAGGCGAGCAGTACTTC. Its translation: CASGRMTGRGEQYF.

CDR3 loop: CATNRQGANEQFF. CDR3 nucleotides: TGTGCCACAAATAGACAGGGGGCAAATGAGCAGTTCTTC. J is TRBJ2-1 and V is TRBV19, with 10 bases that match TRBD1. From germline, CDR1 is LNHDA and CDR2 SQIVND (reference sequence). The CDR3 has 13 residues. Germline trimming cut 10 bases from V and 7 bases from J; bases unmatched to any gene: 7.

The CDR3 nucleotides read TGTGCCTGGGGCAAGGCTAGCGGGAGAACGGGTGAGCAGTTCTTC. It encodes CAWGKASGRTGEQFF. V and J are TRBV30 and TRBJ2-1, with 10 bases that match TRBD2. Germline values: CDR1 GTSNPN, CDR2 SVGIG (reference sequence). After removal of 5 bases from V and 9 bases from J, the junction contained 13 bases not matched to a gene. The CDR3 runs to 15 residues.

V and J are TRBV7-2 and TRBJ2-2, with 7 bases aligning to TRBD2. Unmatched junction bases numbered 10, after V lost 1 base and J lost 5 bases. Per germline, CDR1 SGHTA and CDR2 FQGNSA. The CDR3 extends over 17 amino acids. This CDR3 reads CASSLEPAGRLTGELFF. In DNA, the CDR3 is TGTGCCAGCAGCTTAGAACCAGCGGGAAGATTAACCGGGGAGCTGTTTTTT.

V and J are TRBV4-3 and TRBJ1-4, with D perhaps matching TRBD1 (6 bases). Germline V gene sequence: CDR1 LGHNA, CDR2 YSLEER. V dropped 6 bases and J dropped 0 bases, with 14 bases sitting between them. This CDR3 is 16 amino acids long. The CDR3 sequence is CASSSQGSATNEKLFF. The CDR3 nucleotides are TGCGCCAGCAGTTCTCAGGGGTCCGCAACTAATGAAAAACTGTTTTTT.

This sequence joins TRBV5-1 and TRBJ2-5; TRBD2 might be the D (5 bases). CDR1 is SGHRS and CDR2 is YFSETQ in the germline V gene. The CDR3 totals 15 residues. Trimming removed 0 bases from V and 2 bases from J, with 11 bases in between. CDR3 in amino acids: CASSLDTREQETQYF. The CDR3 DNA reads TGCGCCAGCAGCTTGGACACTAGGGAACAAGAGACCCAGTACTTC.

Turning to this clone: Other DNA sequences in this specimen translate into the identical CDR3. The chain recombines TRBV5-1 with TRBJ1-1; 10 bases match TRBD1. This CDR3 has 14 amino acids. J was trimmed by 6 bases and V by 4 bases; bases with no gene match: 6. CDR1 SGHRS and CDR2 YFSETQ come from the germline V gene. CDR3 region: CASSLGQGDPEAFF. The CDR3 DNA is TGCGCCAGCAGCCTAGGACAGGGGGACCCTGAAGCTTTCTTT.

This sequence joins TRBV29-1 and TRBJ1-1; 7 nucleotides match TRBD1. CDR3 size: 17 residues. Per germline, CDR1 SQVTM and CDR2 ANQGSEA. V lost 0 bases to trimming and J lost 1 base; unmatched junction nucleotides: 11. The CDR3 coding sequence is TGCAGCGTTGAAGATCCCTGGACAGGAGGTACGAACACTGAAGCTTTCTTT. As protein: CSVEDPWTGGTNTEAFF.

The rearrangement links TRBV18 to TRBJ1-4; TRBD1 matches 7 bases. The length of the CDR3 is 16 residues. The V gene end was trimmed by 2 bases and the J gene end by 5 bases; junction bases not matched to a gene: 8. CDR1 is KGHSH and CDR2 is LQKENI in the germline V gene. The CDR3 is CASSPTGVRDNEKLFF. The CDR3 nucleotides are TGTGCCAGCTCACCAACAGGGGTACGGGACAATGAAAAACTGTTTTTT.